Presented here are 20 T cell receptor beta chains from one specimen sequenced in a study of CD8 T cells in Susac syndrome. After extraction with the RNeasy kit, roughly 0.45 to 1 ug of the RNA was reverse transcribed using random hexamers. MiXCR was run by TCRdb on the immunoSEQ multiplex PCR reads, yielding one entry per CDR3 protein. The sample has some 400,000 distinct CDR3 sequences; roughly 85% are singletons. What was sequenced was CD8+ T cells from PBMCs. These receptors were obtained from a human donor with multiple sclerosis.

This chain links TRBV20-1 with TRBJ2-7; the match to TRBD2 covers 10 bases. V dropped 6 bases and J dropped 6; count of bases not matched to a gene: 11. The CDR3 is 14 amino acids. The germline gives CDR1 DFQATT, CDR2 SNEGSKA (reference sequence). Here the CDR3 DNA reads TGCAGTGCCACGAAGCGGGAGGGGTCTCTCGAGCAGTACTTC. Translating it yields CSATKREGSLEQYF.

This clonotype was seen only a few times. This sequence joins TRBV6-5 and TRBJ2-2; 8 bases agree with TRBD1. With V trimmed by 6 bases and J by 3 bases, 6 bases remained unmatched. The CDR3 consists of 15 residues. CDR1 and CDR2 (germline): MNHEY, SVGAGI. CDR3 in DNA: TGTGCCAGCAGACTCGGACAGGGTCACACCGGGGAGCTGTTTTTT. Encoded protein: CASRLGQGHTGELFF.

The DNA for the CDR3 is TGCAGTGCTAGACCACTTCCCGGGACAGGGGAGTGGACCCAGTACTTC. Its translation is CSARPLPGTGEWTQYF. This chain links TRBV20-1 with TRBJ2-5, with 10 nucleotides matching TRBD1. The V gene's germline CDR1 is DFQATT and CDR2 SNEGSKA (reference sequence). The V gene end was trimmed by 2 bases and the J gene end by 7 bases; junction bases not matched to a gene: 13. The CDR3 is 16 residues long.

This chain links TRBV25-1 with TRBJ2-1, with unresolved D. The CDR3 runs 16 residues. Deletions cut 2 bases from V and 0 bases from J, with 11 bases between. Germline lookup yields CDR1 MGHDK and CDR2 SYGVNS. CDR3 amino acids: CASSEDDGYSYNEQFF. The CDR3 bases are TGTGCCAGCAGTGAAGACGACGGGTACTCCTACAATGAGCAGTTCTTC.

The chain recombines TRBV7-4 with TRBJ2-5; tentatively, D is TRBD1 (6 bases). V dropped 5 bases and J dropped 1 base, with 23 bases sitting between them. The CDR3 length is 18 residues. The germline V gene has CDR1 SGHVT and CDR2 SQSDAQ. Here the CDR3 DNA reads TGTGCCAGCAGCCCAGGACGGGGACACGCCTCGTCCCAAGAGACCCAGTACTTC. This gives the protein CASSPGRGHASSQETQYF.

This clonotype has just one count. Mismatch with germline at one junction end may stem from a read error. This sequence joins TRBV2 and TRBJ2-7; D might be TRBD1 (6 bases). The germline V gene encodes CDR1 SNHLY and CDR2 FYNNEI. This CDR3 region has 10 residues. DNA for the CDR3: TGTGCCAGCAGTGCAGGGGCCCCCGCCTTC. Its protein is CASSAGAPAF.

V usage is TRBV4-1 and J usage is TRBJ2-1, with 8 positions matching TRBD1. The CDR3 totals 15 residues. The germline gives CDR1 MGHRA, CDR2 YSYEKL. The ends lost 1 base at V and 8 bases at J; junction bases unmatched: 7. CDR3 sequence: CASSQGSGGLDEQFF. The CDR3 nucleotides read TGCGCCAGCAGCCAAGGTTCAGGGGGCTTGGATGAGCAGTTCTTC.

This clonotype was observed a few times. V gene TRBV19 combines with J gene TRBJ2-3, with D perhaps matching TRBD2 (6 bases). The CDR3 consists of 14 residues. Per the germline V gene, CDR1 is LNHDA and CDR2 is SQIVND (reference sequence). V dropped 5 bases and J dropped 3 bases, with 12 bases sitting between them. CDR3 nucleotide sequence: TGTGCCAGTAGTGCCGTGGGGGGAACAGATACGCAGTATTTT. Protein: CASSAVGGTDTQYF.

The chain carries TRBV6-5 and TRBJ2-7; 8 positions agree with TRBD2. V was pared by 7 bases and J by 4 bases, with 12 bases of the junction left unmatched. The CDR3 totals 15 residues. Looked up from germline, CDR1 is MNHEY and CDR2 is SVGAGI. The CDR3 sequence is CASTGGGTRIYEQYF. CDR3 DNA: TGTGCCAGCACCGGGGGAGGGACTAGGATATACGAGCAGTACTTC.

This clonotype was recorded once. The chain couples TRBV7-9 to TRBJ1-6, with a tentative D call TRBD1 (5 bases). The CDR3 has 16 amino acids. The germline gives CDR1 SEHNR, CDR2 FQNEAQ (reference sequence). With 4 bases removed from V and 16 bases from J, the gap between germline ends came to 26 bases. CDR3 protein: CASSSAGGMLRSHLHF. For the CDR3, the DNA is TGTGCCAGCAGCTCTGCCGGGGGGATGCTAAGGTCCCATCTCCACTTT.

The chain has TRBV20-1 and TRBJ2-3; no firm D call. Trimming removed 0 bases from V and 0 bases from J, with 13 bases in between. Germline assignment: CDR1 DFQATT and CDR2 SNEGSKA (reference sequence). CDR3 length: 16 amino acids. CDR3 nucleotide sequence: TGCAGTGCTAGAGATAGGTGGCGGAGCAGCACAGATACGCAGTATTTT. It yields the protein CSARDRWRSSTDTQYF.

The sample holds a few counts of this clonotype. The chain joins TRBV6-1 to TRBJ1-4, with D possibly being TRBD1 (5 bases). CDR3 length: 14 amino acids. Germline lookup yields CDR1 MNHNS and CDR2 SASEGT. V lost 4 bases, J lost 6 bases, and 12 bases lay in between. CDR3 in amino acids: CASSVAGEDEKLFF. For the CDR3, the DNA is TGTGCCAGCAGTGTCGCGGGGGAGGATGAAAAACTGTTTTTT.

In its sample, this clonotype was seen once. This chain uses TRBV11-2 with TRBJ1-2; the D is unclear. CDR3 length equals 16 residues. Per germline, CDR1 SGHAT and CDR2 FQNNGV. Trimming cost V 5 bases and J 4 bases, with 20 bases left between them. The CDR3 spells CASSPWSSGGVYGYTF. Written as DNA, the CDR3 is TGTGCCAGCAGCCCTTGGAGCAGTGGTGGAGTCTATGGCTACACCTTC.

This clonotype was seen just once. CDR3 sequence (DNA): TGTGCCAGCAGCTCCAACGGAGGCGGACCAAGCACAGATACGCAGTATTTT. Residues: CASSSNGGGPSTDTQYF. V gene TRBV27 combines with J gene TRBJ2-3, with a tentative D call TRBD2 (5 bases). The CDR3 spans 17 residues. The ends were cut back, 6 bases at V and 0 bases at J, with 19 bases in the middle. Germline CDR1 reads MNHEY; CDR2 reads SMNVEV (reference sequence).

The rearrangement links TRBV5-1 to TRBJ2-3; 9 bases match TRBD2. The trim removed 7 bases at V and 1 base at J, leaving 7 bases unmatched. This CDR3 region has 15 residues. Germline lookup yields CDR1 SGHRS and CDR2 YFSETQ. The CDR3 DNA is TGCGCCAGCCGCGGGAGGGGAACGGGCACAGATACGCAGTATTTT. As protein: CASRGRGTGTDTQYF. Based on the CDR3 plus reference TRBV5-1 and TRBJ2-3, the full variable domain is KAGVTQTPRYLIKTRGQQVTLSCSPISGHRSVSWYQQTPGQGLQFLFEYFSETQRNKGNFPGRFSGRQFSNSRSEMNVSTLELGDSALYLCASRGRGTGTDTQYFGPGTRLTVL.

This clonotype was seen only a few times. This chain joins TRBV19 and TRBJ1-4; TRBD1 might be the D (5 bases). CDR3 length: 16 residues. The V end was cut by 10 bases, the J end by 0 bases, with 18 bases between. CDR1 LNHDA and CDR2 SQIVND come from the germline V gene (reference sequence). The DNA for the CDR3 is TGTGCCACCAAAGAAGGGGCAGCAACAACTAATGAAAAACTGTTTTTT. Translated: CATKEGAATTNEKLFF.

This chain uses TRBV13 with TRBJ2-7; TRBD2 agrees at 15 bases. Germline CDR1 is PRHDT and CDR2 is FYEKMQ (reference sequence). Trimming removed 5 bases from V and 3 bases from J; junction bases left unmatched: 11. The CDR3 loop spans 18 amino acids. DNA for the CDR3: TGTGCCAGCAGCGGCGGGACTAGCGGGGGGCGGGATCTCTACGAGCAGTACTTC. Residues: CASSGGTSGGRDLYEQYF.

The chain has TRBV6-5 and TRBJ2-2, with D unresolved. This CDR3 is built from 19 residues. Germline V gene data show CDR1 as MNHEY and CDR2 as SVGAGI. With 0 bases removed from V and 0 bases from J, the gap between germline ends came to 17 bases. The CDR3 here is CASSYSAMVASANTGELFF. The CDR3 coding sequence is TGTGCCAGCAGTTACTCGGCTATGGTTGCGAGCGCGAACACCGGGGAGCTGTTTTTT.

The CDR3 DNA reads as TGTGCCAGTAGTATCGGCCCAGGGGCAGAGTTCGGTGAGCAGTTCTTC. Amino acid sequence: CASSIGPGAEFGEQFF. This chain uses TRBV19 with TRBJ2-1; D perhaps matches TRBD1 (6 bases). The CDR3 spans 16 residues. Trimming took 3 bases from V and 9 from J, leaving 21 bases between them. CDR1 LNHDA and CDR2 SQIVND come from the germline V gene (reference sequence).

The chain has TRBV6-2 or TRBV6-3 and TRBJ2-5, with D uncertain. Germline assignment: CDR1 MNHEY and CDR2 SVGEGT. V lost 3 bases and J lost 5, with 13 bases in between. The CDR3 loop spans 14 amino acids. The CDR3 bases are TGTGCCAGCAGTTATAGCAGCGCTGCGGAGACCCAGTACTTC. Encoded protein: CASSYSSAAETQYF.